These 3 T cell receptor beta chains originate from one sample sequenced in a study of Ad26.COV2.S vaccination and SARS-CoV-2 variants. The assay was immunoSEQ multiplex PCR, and TCRdb's table has in-frame clones only and misses some. The table shows around 300,000 clones, with 75% to 90% occurring only once. The treatment: 19 received Ad26.COV2.S at low or high dose, single or two shots; a few received placebo; per-sample allocation not given. Sampling took place 63 days after the first vaccine or placebo injection. Sequenced here: peripheral blood, sampled in a trial of Ad26.COV2.S vaccine versus placebo. These receptors were obtained from a person aged 18-60 years who received the Ad26.COV2.S COVID-19 vaccine or a placebo.

The chain recombines TRBV30 with TRBJ1-1; D not resolved. Trimming took off 5 bases at V and 1 base at J, with 11 bases between the two ends. The CDR3 spans 13 residues. The germline gives CDR1 GTSNPN, CDR2 SVGIG (reference sequence). The CDR3 loop is CAWSPGANTEAFF. For the CDR3, the DNA is TGTGCCTGGTCACCGGGAGCGAACACTGAAGCTTTCTTT.

The chain links TRBV6-1 to TRBJ2-1; no firm D call. Germline CDR1 is MNHNS and CDR2 is SASEGT. With 3 bases removed from V and 0 bases from J, the gap between germline ends came to 15 bases. This CDR3 has 17 residues. The CDR3 coding sequence is TGTGCCAGCAGTGATCCCCTTCGCGGTAGCTCCTACAATGAGCAGTTCTTC. This gives the protein CASSDPLRGSSYNEQFF.

Written as DNA, the CDR3 is TGTGCCAGTAGTATAGATCAGGTCACAGATACGCAGTATTTT. Its protein product is CASSIDQVTDTQYF. The gene calls are TRBV19 and TRBJ2-3; no definite D call. Trimming left V 0 bases short and J 2 bases short, with 6 bases between. Germline V lookup: CDR1 LNHDA, CDR2 SQIVND (reference sequence). This CDR3 has 14 residues.